This record looks at one T cell receptor beta chain sequence and its context. The data originate from a study of technical replicates of blood from several donors. CDR3 length equals 15 residues. Trimming stripped 6 bases from V and 6 bases from J, with 18 bases between. Germline V CDR1 and CDR2: LNHDA, SQIVND (reference sequence). Method: immunoSEQ multiplex PCR; TCRdb's copy keeps in-frame clones and lacks some. The profile shows around 14,000 clones, about four fifths of them singletons. The TCR sequence derives from a human donor in good health. The chain carries TRBV19 and TRBJ2-1; TRBD2 is a possible D gene (5 bases). The sequenced sample consisted of PBMCs. This chain's CDR3 is CASRQTASEANEQFF. The CDR3 coding sequence is TGTGCCAGTAGGCAGACTGCCTCGGAGGCCAATGAGCAGTTCTTC. Based on the CDR3 plus reference TRBV19 and TRBJ2-1, the full variable domain is DGGITQSPKYLFRKEGQNVTLSCEQNLNHDAMYWYRQDPGQGLRLIYYSQIVNDFQKGDIAEGYSVSREKKESFPLTVTSAQKNPTAFYLCASRQTASEANEQFFGPGTRLTVL.